Described below is a single TCR beta chain sequence and its context. Repertoires were generated with immunoSEQ multiplex PCR, while TCRdb's copy carries only in-frame clones and drops some. The repertoire includes approximately 270,000 clones, about 89% of them detected once, and under 0.95% sits in the top ten. This sample is part of a study of blood T cell repertoires in COVID-19. CDR1 and CDR2 from the germline V gene are ENHRY and SYGVKD. The CDR3 extends over 15 amino acids. Losses at the gene ends were 3 bases for V and 4 bases for J; bases not matched to a gene: 4. This sequence originates from a man between 25 and 39 years old with acute or convalescent COVID-19. V gene TRBV10-3 combines with J gene TRBJ2-3, with TRBD2 identical over 10 bases. Input material: peripheral blood. The CDR3 protein is CAISDTSGESDTQYF. The CDR3 DNA is TGTGCCATCAGTGATACTAGCGGGGAGTCAGATACGCAGTATTTT.